This T cell receptor (beta chain) emerged from a study of T cells in localized non-small cell lung cancer. Study findings and constraints: It remains possible that heterogeneity exists, since only one tumor region was sequenced. Longer overall survival was linked to higher blood T cell density. Uninvolved adjacent lung had more T cell clonality than any other tissue, topping tumor.

Sequenced by immunoSEQ multiplex PCR; TCRdb stores in-frame clones only, minus some. The sample yields 100,000 to 150,000 clones, around 92% seen once. This clone turned up a few times. As yet, its antigen is unknown. The CDR3 spans 14 residues. Trimming stripped 1 base from V and 6 bases from J, with 11 bases between. Per germline, CDR1 SGHRS and CDR2 YFSETQ. The V call is TRBV5-1, the J call TRBJ2-1; unclear D gene. The sample in question was peripheral blood, obtained before any cancer treatment. This TCR was recovered from a female donor over 55 with stage I lung adenocarcinoma. Here the CDR3 DNA reads TGCGCCAGCAGCTTGTTGGGAAGGGTCAATGAGCAGTTCTTC. It encodes CASSLLGRVNEQFF.